Described below is a single T cell receptor beta chain sequence and its context. This PCR relied on a set of 60 Vbeta primers and 13 Jbeta primers. How the authors handled the data: Roughly 10 million shared chains were among around 80 million unique TCR beta chains counted in a later analysis. Clones were sequenced by immunoSEQ multiplex PCR, and TCRdb holds only the in-frame ones, with some missing. The V and J calls and the clone size are those of that table, but D and trimming were determined from the DNA. The sample has 100,000 to 150,000 clones. Trimming took off 7 bases at V and 0 bases at J, with 12 bases between the two ends. CDR3 size: 14 residues. CDR1 and CDR2 from the germline V gene are MDHEN and SYDVKM. The sample belongs to a study of cytomegalovirus exposure and HLA in healthy donors.

The receptor comes from a man aged 18 to 35 in good health and CMV-seronegative. The rearrangement joins TRBV28 to TRBJ1-1; D remains unclear. Sequences were obtained from PBMCs. The CDR3 bases are TGTGCCAGCACCCCCCCAGGTTTGAACACTGAAGCTTTCTTT. Protein sequence: CASTPPGLNTEAFF.